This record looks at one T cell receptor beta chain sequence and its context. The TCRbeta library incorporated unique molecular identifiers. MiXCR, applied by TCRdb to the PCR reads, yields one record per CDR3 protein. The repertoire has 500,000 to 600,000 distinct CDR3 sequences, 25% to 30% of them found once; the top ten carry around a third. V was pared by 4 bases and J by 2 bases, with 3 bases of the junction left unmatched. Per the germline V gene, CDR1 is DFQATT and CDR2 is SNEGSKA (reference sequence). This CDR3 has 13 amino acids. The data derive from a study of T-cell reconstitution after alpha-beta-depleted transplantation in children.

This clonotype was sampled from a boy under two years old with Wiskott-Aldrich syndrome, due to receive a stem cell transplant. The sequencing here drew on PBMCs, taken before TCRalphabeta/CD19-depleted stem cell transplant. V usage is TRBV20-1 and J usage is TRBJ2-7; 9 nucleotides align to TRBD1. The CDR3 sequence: CSAKRDRAYEQYF. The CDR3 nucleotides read TGCAGTGCTAAACGGGACAGGGCCTACGAGCAGTACTTC.